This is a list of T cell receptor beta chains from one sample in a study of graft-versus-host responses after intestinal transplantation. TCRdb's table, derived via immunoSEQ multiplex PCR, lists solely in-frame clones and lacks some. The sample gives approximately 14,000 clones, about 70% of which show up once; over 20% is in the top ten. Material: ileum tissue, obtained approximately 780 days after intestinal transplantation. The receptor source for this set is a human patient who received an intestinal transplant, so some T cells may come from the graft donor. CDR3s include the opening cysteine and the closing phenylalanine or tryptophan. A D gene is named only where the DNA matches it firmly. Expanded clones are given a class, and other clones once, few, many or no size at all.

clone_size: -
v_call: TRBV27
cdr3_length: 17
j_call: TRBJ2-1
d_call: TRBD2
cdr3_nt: TGTGCCAGCAGTTTATTGACCGGCGGGAGTCATTACAATGAGCAGTTCTTC
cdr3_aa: CASSLLTGGSHYNEQFF

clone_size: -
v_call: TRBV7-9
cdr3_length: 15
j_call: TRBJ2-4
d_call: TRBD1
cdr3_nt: TGTGCCAGCAGCAGTAACAGGGGAACGGAAAACATTCAGTACTTC
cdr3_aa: CASSSNRGTENIQYF

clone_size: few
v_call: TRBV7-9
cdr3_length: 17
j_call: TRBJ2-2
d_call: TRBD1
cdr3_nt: TGTGCCAGCAGCACCGCGACAGGGGCTCCTAACACCGGGGAGCTGTTTTTT
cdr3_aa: CASSTATGAPNTGELFF

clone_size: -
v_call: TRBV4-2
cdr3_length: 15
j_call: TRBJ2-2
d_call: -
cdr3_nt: TGTGCCAGCAGGGTCCAGGGTGCGAACACCGGGGAGCTGTTTTTT
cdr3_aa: CASRVQGANTGELFF

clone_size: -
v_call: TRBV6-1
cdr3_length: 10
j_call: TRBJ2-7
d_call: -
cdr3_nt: TGTGCCAGCAGGGGCTACGAGCAGTACTTC
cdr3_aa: CASRGYEQYF

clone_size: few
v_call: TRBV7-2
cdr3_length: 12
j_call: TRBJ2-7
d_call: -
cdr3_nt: TGTGCCAGCAGCTTAATTGGCGAGGAGCAGTACTTC
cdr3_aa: CASSLIGEEQYF

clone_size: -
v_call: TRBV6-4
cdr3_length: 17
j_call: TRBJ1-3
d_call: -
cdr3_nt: TGTGCCAGCAGTGAGTACAGTCTGTGCTTAGGTGGAAACACCATATATTTT
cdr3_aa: CASSEYSLCLGGNTIYF

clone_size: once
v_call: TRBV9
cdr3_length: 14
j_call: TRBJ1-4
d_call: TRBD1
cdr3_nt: TGTGCCAGCAGCGCGACAGGGCGGGGGGAAAAACTGTTTTTT
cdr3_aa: CASSATGRGEKLFF

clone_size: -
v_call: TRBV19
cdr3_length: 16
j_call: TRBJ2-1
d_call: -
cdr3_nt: TGTGCCAGTAGTATGGGGCCCAGAAGCTCCTACAATGAGCAGTTCTTC
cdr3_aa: CASSMGPRSSYNEQFF

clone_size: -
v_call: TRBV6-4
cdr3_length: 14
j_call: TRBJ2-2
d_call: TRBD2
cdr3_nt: TGTGCCAGCAGGGGACTAGCGCGGAGCGGGGAGCTGTTTTTT
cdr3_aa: CASRGLARSGELFF

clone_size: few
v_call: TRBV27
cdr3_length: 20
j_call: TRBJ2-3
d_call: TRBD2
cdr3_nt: TGTGCCAGCAGTTTCCAAGGGGTTGTTAGCGGGAGTCCCAGCACAGATACGCAGTATTTT
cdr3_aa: CASSFQGVVSGSPSTDTQYF

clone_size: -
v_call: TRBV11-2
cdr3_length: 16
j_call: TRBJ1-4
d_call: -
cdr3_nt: TGTGCCAGCAGCTTAAATTCACGGGGTTTAGGGGAAAAACTGTTTTTT
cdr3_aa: CASSLNSRGLGEKLFF

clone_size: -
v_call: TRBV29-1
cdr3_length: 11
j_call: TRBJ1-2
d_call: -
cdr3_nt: TGCAGCGTTGAGCCACCCTATGGCTACACCTTC
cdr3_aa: CSVEPPYGYTF

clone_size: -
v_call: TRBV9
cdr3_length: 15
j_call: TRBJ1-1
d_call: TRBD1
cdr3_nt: TGTGCCAGCAGCGGAGGACAGGGTACGAACACTGAAGCTTTCTTT
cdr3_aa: CASSGGQGTNTEAFF

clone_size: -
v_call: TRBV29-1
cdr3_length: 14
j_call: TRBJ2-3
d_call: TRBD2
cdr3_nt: TGCAGCGTCGGGACTAGCGGGCACACAGATACGCAGTATTTT
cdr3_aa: CSVGTSGHTDTQYF

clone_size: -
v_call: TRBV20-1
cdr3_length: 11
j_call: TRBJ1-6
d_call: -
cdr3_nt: TGCAGTGTTGGCCTTAATTCACCCCTCCACTTT
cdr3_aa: CSVGLNSPLHF

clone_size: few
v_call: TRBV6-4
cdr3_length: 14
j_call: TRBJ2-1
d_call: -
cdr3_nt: TGTGCCAGCAGTGACTCGGGCAGAGACAATGAGCAGTTCTTC
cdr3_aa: CASSDSGRDNEQFF

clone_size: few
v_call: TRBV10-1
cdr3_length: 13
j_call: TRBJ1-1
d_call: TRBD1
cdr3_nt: TGCGCCAGCAGTGAGACAGGGGACACTGAAGCTTTCTTT
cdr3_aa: CASSETGDTEAFF